The entry below describes one TCR beta chain. Its specificity is not known. The sample comes from a study of T cells in narcolepsy. Findings and limits, study-wide: Autoreactive HCRT-specific and TRIB2-specific clonotypes were marked in same-patient CSF-versus-blood CD4+ comparisons. No autoreactive T cell clone sequences appeared in some memory CD4+ repertoires.

The repertoire was sequenced with immunoSEQ multiplex PCR; TCRdb's copy has only in-frame clones and lacks some. The sample lists tens of thousands of clones; approximately 80% were seen once. Sequenced material: memory (CD45RA-) CD4+ T cells from blood. This clonotype originated in a human donor in good health.

In DNA, the CDR3 is TGTGCCAGCTCACCCCCGGCAGGGGGGGCTTTCTTT. Its translation is CASSPPAGGAFF. This chain uses TRBV18 with TRBJ1-1, with 7 bases identical to TRBD1. V was clipped by 3 bases and J by 11 bases; unmatched bases: 6. From germline, CDR1 is KGHSH and CDR2 LQKENI. The CDR3 consists of 12 residues.